This entry describes one T cell receptor (beta chain). This specimen belongs to a study of blood T cell repertoires in COVID-19. TCRdb keeps only in-frame clones here, not all; method: immunoSEQ multiplex PCR. The table records around 240,000 clones, around 87% of them present only once. Trimming removed 0 bases at V and 5 bases at J, with 13 bases between. The CDR3 runs to 15 residues. Looked up from germline, CDR1 is LGHDT and CDR2 is YNNKEL (reference sequence). Sequencing was performed on peripheral blood. This TCR came from a woman aged 25 to 39 who had recovered from COVID-19. The V gene is TRBV3-1 (or the pseudogene TRBV3-2), the J gene TRBJ2-5; the D is unclear. The CDR3 is CASSQDPGGMETQYF. DNA of the CDR3: TGTGCCAGCAGCCAAGACCCCGGCGGAATGGAGACCCAGTACTTC.